Reported below is one T cell receptor beta chain. Antigen specificity is unknown. The identical CDR3 is also encoded by other nucleotide sequences in the sample. These data are taken from a study of Ad26.COV2.S vaccination and SARS-CoV-2 variants. Study results and limitations: Substantial response breadth was reportedly seen for spike-specific CD8+ and CD4+ T cells after vaccination. Analytic work on TCR breadth and depth might have understated the full extent of total T cell responses. Across vaccine and placebo recipients, the breadth of non-spike TCRs was similar.

The assay was immunoSEQ multiplex PCR, and TCRdb's table has in-frame clones only and misses some. This table holds around 350,000 clones, 92% found once. Trimming removed 4 bases from V and 0 bases from J; junction bases left unmatched: 6. Germline-derived CDR1 and CDR2 are SGHDT and YYEEEE. The CDR3 is made up of 15 amino acids. This sequence was found in a human donor who had recovered from COVID-19. The genes are TRBV5-6 and TRBJ1-1; 7 bases are a match to TRBD1. The material sequenced was peripheral blood, taken after recovery from COVID-19. CDR3 protein: CASSLETGLNTEAFF. The CDR3 bases are TGTGCCAGCAGCCTAGAGACAGGGTTGAACACTGAAGCTTTCTTT.